This T cell receptor (beta chain) is from a study of blood T cell repertoires in COVID-19. Study background: PBMCs, B-cell-depleted T cells, or T cells provided the cDNA or gDNA that made up the material.

This CDR3 has 17 residues. V shed 0 bases, J shed 5 bases, and the junction held 8 bases outside the gene matches. The cohort comprised adults aged about 18 to 100 years residing in about two dozen US areas. Cohorts were determined from participant-reported clinical history. The study recruited exposed participants who had met a COVID-19 case within 2 weeks before entry. The repertoire was sequenced with immunoSEQ multiplex PCR; TCRdb's copy has only in-frame clones and lacks some. The sample has roughly 400,000 clones, about 88% seen once. This TCR was recovered from a woman younger than 35 who had been exposed to COVID-19. The chain has TRBV23-1 and TRBJ1-1, with 11 nucleotides matching TRBD1. TRBV23-1 is marked as an open reading frame, function uncertain. Sequenced: PBMCs or T cells enriched from blood (not recorded which). The CDR3 loop is CASSQSPGQGGATEAFF. The CDR3 DNA sequence: TGCGCCAGCAGTCAATCCCCGGGACAGGGGGGCGCTACTGAAGCTTTCTTT.